The 5 T cell receptor beta chains below were found in one sample sequenced in a study of shared clonotypes between healthy human individuals. Assay used: immunoSEQ multiplex PCR; TCRdb lists only in-frame clones, some missing. The sample has over 2 million clones; 85% to 95% are singletons. The sequencing sample was made of naive CD4+ T cells from PBMCs. Specified subset: CD45RA+ positively selected. The receptors come from a man between 18 and 35 years old in good health. Some clones in this sample may be carry-over from other donors' samples.

CDR3 sequence reads: CASMLWGNTGELFF. Here the CDR3 DNA reads TGTGCCAGCATGCTTTGGGGGAACACCGGGGAGCTGTTTTTT. V is TRBV27 and J is TRBJ2-2; D is ambiguous. The CDR3 extends over 14 amino acids. The V gene lost 7 bases and the J gene lost 1 base, with 10 bases spanning the gap. Germline values: CDR1 MNHEY, CDR2 SMNVEV (reference sequence).

The chain recombines TRBV6-6 with TRBJ1-5; perhaps TRBD1 as D (5 bases). Germline-derived CDR1 and CDR2 are MNHNY and SVGAGI (reference sequence). The CDR3 sequence is 13 residues long. V lost 6 bases to trimming and J lost 7 bases, with 13 bases between them. This CDR3 is CASSPWGDQPQHF. CDR3 nucleotide sequence: TGTGCCAGCAGCCCCTGGGGGGACCAGCCCCAGCATTTT.

This clone was seen a single time. The genes are TRBV4-3 and TRBJ1-2; tentatively, D is TRBD1 (5 bases). The CDR3 spans 14 residues. Per the germline V gene, CDR1 is LGHNA and CDR2 is YSLEER. The V gene lost 1 base and the J gene lost 5 bases, with 11 bases spanning the gap. CDR3: CASSQAGRPYGYTF. The CDR3 nucleotides read TGCGCCAGCAGCCAAGCGGGGCGTCCTTATGGCTACACCTTC.

The rearrangement uses TRBV5-6 and TRBJ1-5, with D tentatively TRBD1 (5 bases). V lost 1 base to trimming and J lost 4 bases, with 9 bases between them. This CDR3 region has 14 residues. Germline V gene sequence: CDR1 SGHDT, CDR2 YYEEEE. As DNA, the CDR3 is TGTGCCAGCAGCTTGTTGGGGGGGAATCAGCCCCAGCATTTT. It is translated as CASSLLGGNQPQHF.

The V call is TRBV7-2, the J call TRBJ2-5; D is perhaps TRBD1 or TRBD2 (6 bases each). Trimming stripped 2 bases from V and 7 bases from J, with 14 bases between. The CDR3 loop spans 14 amino acids. The germline V gene has CDR1 SGHTA and CDR2 FQGNSA. The CDR3 coding sequence is TGTGCCAGCAGCTTACGGGGGCCCTCCGGGACCCAGTACTTC. It translates to CASSLRGPSGTQYF.